The text below deals with one TCR beta chain. These data originate in a study of blood T cell repertoires in COVID-19. Overall study: Samples representing acute and convalescent COVID-19 were sourced from the United States, Italy and Spain.

Authors' analysis steps: Amplification with reference gene primers provided the estimates of nucleated cell counts. Sequenced by immunoSEQ multiplex PCR; TCRdb stores in-frame clones only, minus some. The V and J calls and clone size come from that table; D and trimming were worked out from the DNA. The sample lists nearly 350,000 clones, approximately 84% occurring once. The CDR3 runs 17 residues. This TCR was sampled from a woman in her 30s who had recovered from COVID-19. Sequencing was done on a sample of PBMCs or T cells enriched from blood (not recorded which). The chain is built from TRBV21-1 and TRBJ1-1; TRBD1, the D gene given by the table, was not confirmed from the DNA. TRBV21-1 is recorded as a pseudogene. This chain's CDR3 is CASSKEGTVPRSAEAFF. The CDR3 DNA follows: TGTGCCAGCAGCAAAGAGGGGACAGTACCACGGTCGGCTGAAGCTTTCTTT.